These 8 T cell receptor beta chains were sequenced from one sample in a study of T cell repertoires in cytomegalovirus infection (dated by TCRdb to about 2019). Reading the label with the study, this specimen's treatment or condition is: in vitro stimulation with specific CMV peptide epitopes to enrich CMV-specific T cells. Antigens for these TCRs are unknown. Reads for this sample came from an Illumina HiSeq 1500. TCRdb cleaned the public reads at Q25 with fastp, built clones with MiXCR and kept in-frame beta chains. Rows are unified per CDR3 protein, each entry keeping the most common DNA and genes. This sample is represented by about 470,000 distinct CDR3 sequences; more than 40% of them were singletons. The ten biggest clones cover 40% to 50% of the sample. The sequences come from cultured PBMCs, collected from culture after CMV antigen stimulation. These receptors all stem from a human donor in good health (CMV status not recorded). Some clones in this sample may be carry-over from other donors' samples.

The chain carries TRBV20-1 and TRBJ2-6; TRBD1 matches 11 bases. Germline loops: CDR1 DFQATT, CDR2 SNEGSKA (reference sequence). The CDR3 covers 18 residues. The ends lost 6 bases at V and 0 bases at J; junction bases unmatched: 10. CDR3 amino acids: CSAYPGTGGSSGANVLTF. The CDR3 coding sequence is TGCAGTGCCTACCCCGGGACAGGGGGATCCTCTGGGGCCAACGTCCTGACTTTC.

The gene calls are TRBV6-2 or TRBV6-3 and TRBJ1-5; no clear D. Between the trimmed V and J ends, which lost 4 bases and 8 bases, there was a span of 9 bases. Germline V gene sequence: CDR1 MNHEY, CDR2 SVGEGT. The CDR3 length is 12 residues. CDR3 DNA: TGTGCCAGCAGTTTCGAGAGGGAGCCCCAGCATTTT. Translated, it gives CASSFEREPQHF.

There are a few counts of this clonotype. The chain couples TRBV7-2 to TRBJ2-1, with D unresolved. Trimming shortened V by 4 bases and J by 12 bases, and 16 bases separated the two germline ends. CDR3 size: 13 residues. CDR1 is SGHTA, CDR2 FQGNSA, per germline. The CDR3 bases are TGTGCCAGCAGCTCCGATGGGTGGGTCGCGCAGTTCTTC. Translating gives CASSSDGWVAQFF.

The V and J genes are TRBV7-2 and TRBJ2-7, with TRBD2 matching over 10 bases. Per the germline V gene, CDR1 is SGHTA and CDR2 is FQGNSA. Trimming at V came to 1 base and at J to 2 bases, leaving 5 bases not matched to a gene. The CDR3 has 16 amino acids. CDR3 sequence reads: CASSLVEGLATYEQYF. The CDR3 region has the DNA TGTGCCAGCAGCTTAGTGGAGGGACTAGCGACCTACGAGCAGTACTTC. The full variable domain, in which reference TRBV7-2 and TRBJ2-7 provide the parts outside the CDR3, is GAGVSQSPSNKVTEKGKDVELRCDPISGHTALYWYRQSLGQGLEFLIYFQGNSAPDKSGLPSDRFSAERTGGSVSTLTIQRTQQEDSAVYLCASSLVEGLATYEQYFGPGTRLTVT.

This clonotype was detected only a few times. The chain recombines TRBV6-1 with TRBJ1-2, with 7 bases lining up with TRBD1. The CDR3 is 14 residues long. The V gene's germline CDR1 is MNHNS and CDR2 SASEGT. V dropped 7 bases and J dropped 7; count of bases not matched to a gene: 12. The CDR3 is CASTRQGGPFGYTF. The CDR3 DNA sequence: TGTGCCAGCACCAGACAGGGAGGCCCGTTTGGCTACACCTTC.

The chain is built from TRBV5-4 and TRBJ2-1, with unresolved D. The CDR3 extends over 16 amino acids. The V and J ends lost 0 bases and 5 bases respectively, with 15 bases between them. Germline CDR1 and CDR2: SGHNT and YYREEE (reference sequence). The CDR3 sequence is CASSLVVSSGNNEQFF. The CDR3 region has the DNA TGTGCCAGCAGCTTGGTGGTTTCTTCGGGTAACAATGAGCAGTTCTTC.

This clonotype appeared a few times. CDR3 in amino acids: CASSPEAAQETQYF. The CDR3 DNA reads TGTGCCAGCAGCCCTGAGGCAGCCCAAGAGACCCAGTACTTC. J is TRBJ2-5 and V is TRBV7-2, with unresolved D. The CDR3 runs 14 residues. Germline V gene lookup returns CDR1 SGHTA and CDR2 FQGNSA. V was pared by 5 bases and J by 1 base, with 11 bases between.

This clonotype was seen only a few times. The chain combines TRBV4-1 with TRBJ2-1; 12 bases fit TRBD1. Trimming cost V 4 bases and J 7 bases; bases outside gene matches: 5. The CDR3 is 15 amino acids. CDR1 and CDR2 (germline): MGHRA, YSYEKL. The CDR3 coding sequence is TGCGCCAGCAGCCCGGGACAGGGGGCAGGGAATGAGCAGTTCTTC. Its translation: CASSPGQGAGNEQFF.